This T cell receptor beta chain comes out of a study of OX40 agonist ivuxolimab in advanced cancers. Regarding the study in general: Ivuxolimab was a fully human IgG2 agonistic monoclonal antibody targeting the costimulatory receptor OX40 (CD134). Intravenous ivuxolimab was administered to patients every 2 weeks at six dose levels: 0.01, 0.1, 0.3, 1.5, 3 and 10 mg/kg. Among the approximately 54 dose-escalation patients, some 20 had hepatocellular carcinoma, roughly 15 melanoma, 9 renal cell carcinoma and 9 head and neck cancer. In the dose-escalation cohort, approximately 82% of patients were male, and the mean age was roughly 60 years with a range of roughly 23 to 79. Patients were allowed to have had prior anti-PD-1, anti-PD-L1 or anti-CTLA-4 therapy, and less than 45% of the dose-escalation patients had previously received checkpoint inhibitors. Partial responses occurred in three dose-escalation patients, of whom one had hepatocellular carcinoma and two had cutaneous melanoma. The point of sequencing TCRbeta in the periphery was to test whether ivuxolimab changed TCR sequence diversity and drove clonal T-cell expansion. The paper reports the monotherapy dose-escalation portion (N of about 56 patients) of the phase I ivuxolimab trial.

CDR1 and CDR2 (SEHNR, FQNEAQ) derive from the germline V gene (reference sequence). Trimming removed 2 bases from V and 5 bases from J, leaving 9 bases between the germline ends. The CDR3, cysteine through phenylalanine, is 13 amino acids long. The only DNA kept is the CDR3, 39 bases in frame from the first base. To sequence the TCRbeta CDR3 region, genomic DNA was isolated from the sorted cells. The immunoSEQ Assay was used for sequencing of TCRbeta CDR3 regions. TCRdb's version of the immuneACCESS table is confined to in-frame rearrangements and falls short of the full clone set. An unresolved V gene accounts for under half of the shortfall where checked; the remainder is of unknown origin. For this sample the table gives about 49,000 clones, of which about 88% were detected only once. The ten most abundant clones make up 0.95% to 1.1% of the sample. Patients with autoimmune disease history or receiving systemic immunosuppression were excluded from the trial. In every dose cohort, peripheral blood was drawn for TCR sequencing at baseline, cycle 4 day 1, and cycle 7 day 1. Samples were obtained from an open-label, multicenter, first-in-human phase I dose-escalation trial of ivuxolimab. Adults with locally advanced or metastatic melanoma, renal cell carcinoma, hepatocellular carcinoma or head and neck squamous cell carcinoma were enrolled in the trial. Before TCR sequencing, CD4+ and CD8+ T cells were separately sorted from peripheral blood.

Broader findings and caveats from the paper: Low levels of normalized T-cell clonal expansion were also seen in some patients who did not respond. In the 0.1-3.0 mg/kg groups, partial responders had among the lowest normalized peripheral clonal expansion, particularly in CD8+ T cells. On average, CD8+ T cells showed more expanded clones than CD4+ T cells after ivuxolimab. At doses from 0.1 to 3.0 mg/kg, clonal expansion was seen in both CD4+ and CD8+ blood T cells between baseline and week 6. Which antigens the clonally expanded peripheral T cells were specific for was not determined.

Note on this clone: Its antigen remains undetermined. Per-base qualities were not stored, and no clone one base away is much larger.

The sequence derives from an adult with an advanced solid tumor such as melanoma, head and neck, liver or kidney cancer. The material was CD4+ or CD8+ T cells sorted from blood, obtained in a trial of the OX40 agonist ivuxolimab. The chain is assembled from TRBV7-9 and TRBJ1-1, with no D gene named confidently. The encoded CDR3 is CASSLTRETEAFF. The DNA sequence is as follows: TGTGCCAGCAGCTTAACTAGGGAGACTGAAGCTTTCTTT.